Below, 22 T cell receptor beta chains from the same sample are listed, as sequenced in a study of cytomegalovirus exposure and HLA in healthy donors (TCRdb year 2017). Library preparation was by the immunoSEQ multiplex PCR assay. The multiplex PCR relied on a mix of 60 forward primers for TCR Vbeta segments and 13 reverse primers for TCR Jbeta segments. Drawn from immuneACCESS, this table holds only the in-frame rearrangements with V and J called that TCRdb kept. Clones are partly lost; checked studies trace under half to an unresolved V gene and leave the rest unexplained. The sample table holds about 180,000 clones, of which 70% to 85% were seen once. Together, the top ten hold 1% to 1.5% of the sample. The sequenced material came from PBMCs. These receptors were obtained from a girl aged 2 to 10 in good health and CMV-seropositive.

Only a few counts were recorded for this clone. V and J are TRBV19 and TRBJ1-5; a possible D gene is TRBD1 (6 bases). The germline V and J ends were trimmed by 9 bases and 5 bases, with 23 bases remaining between them. Germline V gene sequence: CDR1 LNHDA, CDR2 SQIVND (reference sequence). CDR3 size: 16 residues. The CDR3 reads CASRGAHTVIHQPQHF. DNA of the CDR3: TGTGCCAGCCGGGGGGCACACACGGTCATCCATCAGCCCCAGCATTTT.

V usage is TRBV9 and J usage is TRBJ2-2; perhaps TRBD2 as D (6 bases). This CDR3 comprises 15 residues. Trimming left V 3 bases short and J 6 bases short, with 15 bases between. Germline V gene lookup returns CDR1 SGDLS and CDR2 YYNGEE. In DNA, the CDR3 is TGTGCCAGCAGCGCCGGGACTGCCCGAGCCGGGGAGCTGTTTTTT. This encodes CASSAGTARAGELFF.

To note about this clone: The same CDR3 can be traced to other DNA sequences in this sample. The chain recombines TRBV6-5 with TRBJ2-2, with 10 bases lining up with TRBD1. The CDR3 totals 14 residues. Trimming removed 3 bases from V and 6 bases from J; junction bases left unmatched: 1. Germline values: CDR1 MNHEY, CDR2 SVGAGI. The CDR3 DNA follows: TGTGCCAGCAGTTATGACAGGGGGCCCGGGGAGCTGTTTTTT. Encoded protein: CASSYDRGPGELFF.

The CDR3 DNA sequence: TGTGCCAGCAGTGAAACGGGACAGTTAGGATACGAGCAGTACTTC. As protein: CASSETGQLGYEQYF. This rearrangement joins TRBV6-1 to TRBJ2-7, with 7 bases aligning to TRBD1. From germline, CDR1 is MNHNS and CDR2 SASEGT. With 2 bases clipped from V and 4 bases from J, the junction kept 8 bases outside the gene matches. CDR3 length: 15 amino acids.

CDR3 loop: CASSQSLAALRWTQYF. The DNA for the CDR3 is TGTGCCAGCAGCCAATCGTTGGCCGCCCTTCGATGGACCCAGTACTTC. The J gene is TRBJ2-5, the V gene TRBV4-2; D gene ambiguous. The germline gives CDR1 LGHNA, CDR2 YNFKEQ. The CDR3 spans 16 residues. Trimming stripped 2 bases from V and 7 bases from J, with 20 bases between.

V is TRBV6-1 and J is TRBJ2-5; 8 bases line up with TRBD2. The CDR3 consists of 18 residues. From germline, CDR1 is MNHNS and CDR2 SASEGT. Trimming took 0 bases from V and 9 from J; bases not matched to a gene: 18. The CDR3 protein is CASSEAGLSGGSWVAQYF. The CDR3 DNA reads as TGTGCCAGCAGTGAAGCGGGGCTCTCGGGAGGGAGTTGGGTAGCCCAGTACTTC.

The V call is TRBV19, the J call TRBJ2-2; TRBD2 is a possible D gene (6 bases). V was cut by 5 bases and J by 2 bases, with 12 bases left in between. The germline CDR1 and CDR2 sequences are LNHDA and SQIVND (reference sequence). The CDR3 totals 15 residues. Here the CDR3 DNA reads TGTGCCAGTAGTGACCTCGGGGGAAACACCGGGGAGCTGTTTTTT. Amino acid sequence: CASSDLGGNTGELFF.

The chain joins TRBV5-4 to TRBJ2-7, with D maybe TRBD2 (6 bases). The CDR3 loop spans 15 amino acids. V lost 5 bases to trimming and J lost 4 bases, with 19 bases between them. Germline loops: CDR1 SGHNT, CDR2 YYREEE (reference sequence). The CDR3 protein is CASSRSPRDGYEQYF. Here the CDR3 DNA reads TGTGCCAGCAGTCGTTCTCCGCGGGATGGGTACGAGCAGTACTTC.

This chain joins TRBV7-3 and TRBJ2-2; perhaps TRBD1 as D (6 bases). Trimming removed 2 bases at V and 5 bases at J, with 18 bases between. The CDR3 length is 17 residues. The germline V gene encodes CDR1 SGHTA and CDR2 FQGTGA. The CDR3 spells CASSLPPGQGKTGELFF. DNA for the CDR3: TGTGCCAGCAGCTTACCACCAGGTCAGGGGAAAACCGGGGAGCTGTTTTTT. The whole variable domain, filled in from reference TRBV7-3 and TRBJ2-2, reads GAGVSQTPSNKVTEKGKYVELRCDPISGHTALYWYRQSLGQGPEFLIYFQGTGAADDSGLPNDRFFAVRPEGSVSTLKIQRTERGDSAVYLCASSLPPGQGKTGELFFGEGSRLTVL.

The chain is built from TRBV5-1 and TRBJ1-2, with 8 bases aligning to TRBD1. V dropped 3 bases and J dropped 5; count of bases not matched to a gene: 6. CDR1 is SGHRS, CDR2 YFSETQ, per germline. There are 14 residues in the CDR3. CDR3 nucleotide sequence: TGCGCCAGCAGCTCTGGACAGGGATTGTATGGCTACACCTTC. Its protein product is CASSSGQGLYGYTF.

The chain has TRBV11-2 and TRBJ2-7, with TRBD2 matching over 7 bases. CDR1 is SGHAT and CDR2 is FQNNGV in the germline V gene. The CDR3 length is 12 residues. With V trimmed by 5 bases and J by 6 bases, 4 bases remained unmatched. DNA of the CDR3: TGTGCCAGCAGCACTACGGGGGGCGAGCAGTACTTC. Translation gives CASSTTGGEQYF.

The chain has TRBV12-5 and TRBJ1-5; 7 bases align to TRBD1. The V and J ends lost 5 bases and 5 bases, in that order; junction bases with no gene match: 6. This CDR3 has 14 amino acids. Looked up from germline, CDR1 is LGHNT and CDR2 is FRNRAP. The CDR3 bases are TGTGCTAGTGGTCCGACAGGGCTCTATCAGCCCCAGCATTTT. Translation gives CASGPTGLYQPQHF.

The V call is TRBV30, the J call TRBJ1-1; TRBD1 agrees at 9 bases. Germline CDR1 and CDR2: GTSNPN and SVGIG (reference sequence). The CDR3 is 14 residues long. The V gene end was trimmed by 4 bases and the J gene end by 2 bases; junction bases not matched to a gene: 5. CDR3 DNA sequence: TGTGCCTGGAATGGGGACAGGGAAAACACTGAAGCTTTCTTT. This gives the protein CAWNGDRENTEAFF.

The chain is built from TRBV2 and TRBJ1-3; no firm D call. Trimming left V 4 bases short and J 0 bases short, with 10 bases between. Looked up from germline, CDR1 is SNHLY and CDR2 is FYNNEI. The CDR3 totals 15 residues. The CDR3 nucleotides read TGTGCCAGCAGTGGGGAGAGGATCTCTGGAAACACCATATATTTT. Amino acid sequence: CASSGERISGNTIYF.

The CDR3 loop is CASSLARGHFTGELFF. The CDR3 bases are TGCGCCAGCAGCTTGGCCAGGGGCCACTTCACCGGGGAGCTGTTTTTT. This chain links TRBV5-1 with TRBJ2-2; TRBD1 might be the D (6 bases). The CDR3 is 16 amino acids. Germline V gene sequence: CDR1 SGHRS, CDR2 YFSETQ. Trimming stripped 0 bases from V and 4 bases from J, with 13 bases between.

The chain joins TRBV18 to TRBJ2-3, with 9 bases aligning to TRBD2. Germline CDR1 and CDR2: KGHSH and LQKENI. The CDR3 loop spans 15 amino acids. V gave up 0 bases and J gave up 3 bases; unmatched junction bases: 1. This chain's CDR3 is CASSPPGLATDTQYF. Written as DNA, the CDR3 is TGTGCCAGCTCACCACCGGGACTAGCAACAGATACGCAGTATTTT.

The chain couples TRBV11-2 to TRBJ2-2; TRBD2 might be the D (6 bases). V was pared by 1 base and J by 6 bases, with 9 bases between. The CDR3 runs to 14 residues. Germline V gene data show CDR1 as SGHAT and CDR2 as FQNNGV. CDR3 amino acids: CASSLVGSPGELFF. The DNA for the CDR3 is TGTGCCAGCAGCTTAGTCGGGAGCCCCGGGGAGCTGTTTTTT.

The V and J genes are TRBV28 and TRBJ2-5, with D maybe TRBD2 (5 bases). Trimming removed 7 bases at V and 5 bases at J, with 14 bases between. This CDR3 has 13 residues. Germline-derived CDR1 and CDR2 are MDHEN and SYDVKM. CDR3 residues: CASNQDSGETQYF. The CDR3 nucleotides read TGTGCCAGCAACCAGGACTCTGGGGAGACCCAGTACTTC.

The chain employs TRBV11-3 and TRBJ2-1, with 10 bases lining up with TRBD2. The V segment lost 5 bases and the J segment 8 bases; nucleotides outside the gene matches: 12. This CDR3 spans 16 amino acids. Germline V lookup: CDR1 SGHNT, CDR2 YENEEA. The CDR3 here is CASSPQGSGGAYEQFF. The CDR3 nucleotides are TGTGCCAGCAGCCCCCAGGGGAGCGGGGGGGCCTATGAGCAGTTCTTC. The full variable domain, with the rest looked up from reference TRBV11-3 and TRBJ2-1, is EAGVVQSPRYKIIEKKQPVAFWCNPISGHNTLYWYLQNLGQGPELLIRYENEEAVDDSQLPKDRFSAERLKGVDSTLKIQPAELGDSAVYLCASSPQGSGGAYEQFFGPGTRLTVL.

As to this clone: A single base separates this from a much larger clone, so it may be a read error. CDR3 nucleotide sequence: TGTGCCAGCAGCTTAGGGGCAGTCACTGAAGCTTTCTTT. This sequence encodes CASSLGAVTEAFF. This sequence joins TRBV7-9 and TRBJ1-1; D is unresolved. The CDR3 covers 13 residues. Per the germline V gene, CDR1 is SEHNR and CDR2 is FQNEAQ (reference sequence). The V gene lost 1 base and the J gene lost 4 bases, with 7 bases spanning the gap.

This chain joins TRBV9 and TRBJ2-6, with a weak D call TRBD1 (5 bases). The germline V gene encodes CDR1 SGDLS and CDR2 YYNGEE. Trimming took off 4 bases at V and 1 base at J, with 9 bases between the two ends. The CDR3 length is 15 residues. CDR3 region: CASSSQGSGANVLTF. The CDR3, as DNA: TGTGCCAGCAGCAGCCAGGGTTCTGGGGCCAACGTCCTGACTTTC. Drawing the rest from reference TRBV9 and TRBJ2-6, the complete variable domain is DSGVTQTPKHLITATGQRVTLRCSPRSGDLSVYWYQQSLDQGLQFLIQYYNGEERAKGNILERFSAQQFPDLHSELNLSSLELGDSALYFCASSSQGSGANVLTFGAGSRLTVL.

This clone was observed a single time. The chain has TRBV10-1 and TRBJ2-2; possibly TRBD1 for D (5 bases). The CDR3 extends over 18 amino acids. Germline CDR1 is WNHNN and CDR2 is SYGVQD (reference sequence). The germline V and J ends were trimmed by 5 bases and 2 bases, with 21 bases remaining between them. The CDR3 bases are TGCGCCAGCAGTAACCAACCATTGAGCAGGGCCAACACCGGGGAGCTGTTTTTT. Its translation: CASSNQPLSRANTGELFF.